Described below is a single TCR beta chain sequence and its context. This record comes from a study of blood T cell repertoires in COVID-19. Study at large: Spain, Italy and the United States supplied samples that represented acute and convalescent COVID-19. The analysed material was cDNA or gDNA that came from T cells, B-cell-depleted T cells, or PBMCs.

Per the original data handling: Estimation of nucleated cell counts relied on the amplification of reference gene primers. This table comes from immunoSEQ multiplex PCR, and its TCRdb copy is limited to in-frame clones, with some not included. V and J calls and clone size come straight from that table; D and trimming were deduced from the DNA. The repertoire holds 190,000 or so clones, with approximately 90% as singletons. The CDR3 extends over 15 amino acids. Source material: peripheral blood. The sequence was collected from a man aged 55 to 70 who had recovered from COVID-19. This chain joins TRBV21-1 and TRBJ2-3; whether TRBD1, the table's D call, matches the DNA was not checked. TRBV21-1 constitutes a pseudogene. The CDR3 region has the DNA TGTGCCAGCAGCAATCACAGGGGTTGGACAGATACGCAGTATTTT. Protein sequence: CASSNHRGWTDTQYF.